Shown below are 25 T cell receptor beta chains from a single sample sequenced in a study of breast tumors, draining lymph nodes, adjacent tissues. Breast cancer patients provided tissue from their axillary draining lymph nodes. TCRdb called the multiplex PCR reads again in MiXCR, with one record for every CDR3 protein. The sample shows approximately 89,000 distinct CDR3 sequences, about 27% of them seen only once. The sample taken for sequencing was axillary lymph node tissue. These receptor sequences come from a female donor with breast cancer. Some clones in this sample may be carry-over from other donors' samples.

This clonotype came up many times. J is TRBJ2-1 and V is TRBV11-3; D could derive from TRBD1 or TRBD2 (5 bases each). The germline gives CDR1 SGHNT, CDR2 YENEEA. This CDR3 has 13 residues. The V end lost 5 bases, the J end lost 9 bases, and 14 bases lay between the germline ends. CDR3 protein: CASSVGSGTEQFF. CDR3 DNA: TGTGCCAGCAGCGTGGGATCAGGGACTGAGCAGTTCTTC.

This clonotype was seen ten or more times. The V gene is TRBV2, the J gene TRBJ2-7, with D unclear. The V gene's germline CDR1 is SNHLY and CDR2 FYNNEI. Trimming removed 11 bases at V and 2 bases at J, with 19 bases between. The CDR3 has 14 amino acids. CDR3 loop: CAGRPASKAYEQYF. Written as DNA, the CDR3 is TGTGCCGGCCGGCCTGCCAGCAAAGCCTACGAGCAGTACTTC.

To note about this clonotype: The DNA is omitted, as the CDR3 cannot be located on it reliably, and the CDR3 follows TCRdb's listing. The chain has TRBV7-9 and TRBJ2-2. Germline V gene data show CDR1 as SEHNR and CDR2 as FQNEAQ (reference sequence). The CDR3 length is 18 residues, termini included. CDR3 in amino acids: CASSLDSGYEQYFGELFF.

This chain joins TRBV6-5 and TRBJ1-1, with D hard to call. The CDR3 totals 14 residues. From germline, CDR1 is MNHEY and CDR2 SVGAGI. V dropped 0 bases and J dropped 2 bases, with 7 bases sitting between them. The DNA of the CDR3 is TGTGCCAGCAGTTACTCGGTAGCCAACACTGAAGCTTTCTTT. It specifies CASSYSVANTEAFF.

V and J are TRBV5-5 and TRBJ2-7; 12 nucleotides align to TRBD1. Per the germline V gene, CDR1 is SGHKS and CDR2 is YYEKEE (reference sequence). V shed 5 bases, J shed 7 bases, and the junction held 7 bases outside the gene matches. The length of the CDR3 is 14 residues. This CDR3 is CASSWDRGREEQYF. CDR3 in DNA: TGTGCCAGCAGTTGGGACAGGGGGCGTGAAGAGCAGTACTTC. Full variable domain (rest looked up from reference TRBV5-5 and TRBJ2-7): DAGVTQSPTHLIKTRGQQVTLRCSPISGHKSVSWYQQVLGQGPQFIFQYYEKEERGRGNFPDRFSARQFPNYSSELNVNALLLGDSALYLCASSWDRGREEQYFGPGTRLTVT.

A word on this clonotype: Possible read error: a much larger clone is one base away. The chain has TRBV11-2 and TRBJ2-2; the D gene is possibly TRBD1 (5 bases). V lost 1 base and J 6 bases, leaving 12 bases between the germline ends. Germline CDR1 is SGHAT and CDR2 is FQNNGV. This CDR3 has 15 residues. The CDR3 DNA sequence: TGTGCCAGCAGCTTAGTGCAGGGTCCGGCCGGGGAGCTGTTTTTT. It encodes CASSLVQGPAGELFF.

Remarks on this clonotype: It may be a read error: a sequence one base away is much more abundant. The V gene is TRBV6-5, the J gene TRBJ2-5; D gene ambiguous. CDR3 length equals 13 residues. Per the germline V gene, CDR1 is MNHEY and CDR2 is SVGAGI. Trimming removed 5 bases at V and 0 bases at J, with 7 bases between. CDR3 bases: TGTGCCAGCAGTCCCGGGTACCAAGAGACCCAGTACTTC. Encoded protein: CASSPGYQETQYF.

This clonotype was counted at least ten times. This chain uses TRBV6-2 or TRBV6-3 with TRBJ2-3; D possibly corresponds to TRBD1 (6 bases). The V and J ends lost 4 bases and 5 bases respectively, with 13 bases between them. CDR3 length equals 14 residues. Germline-derived CDR1 and CDR2 are MNHEY and SVGEGT. The CDR3: CASSSLTGIDTQYF. CDR3 DNA sequence: TGTGCCAGCAGTTCACTTACAGGGATAGATACGCAGTATTTT.

The table lists this clonotype with many counts. V and J are TRBV29-1 and TRBJ2-7; 9 bases map to TRBD1. CDR3 length: 13 amino acids. Germline loops: CDR1 SQVTM, CDR2 ANQGSEA. The V segment lost 5 bases and the J segment 7 bases; nucleotides outside the gene matches: 9. The CDR3 DNA follows: TGCAGCGTTAAGCTAACAGGGGGCGGTGAGCAGTACTTC. Its translation: CSVKLTGGGEQYF.

This chain connects TRBV28 to TRBJ2-2, with TRBD1 identical over 9 bases. Germline V gene lookup returns CDR1 MDHEN and CDR2 SYDVKM. With 6 bases clipped from V and 4 bases from J, the junction kept 6 bases outside the gene matches. The CDR3 extends over 15 amino acids. CDR3 DNA: TGTGCCAGCAGGGACAGGGGCCCTGGCACCGGGGAGCTGTTTTTT. It is translated as CASRDRGPGTGELFF.

This clonotype was seen at least ten times. The rearrangement uses TRBV7-3 and TRBJ2-2, with D perhaps matching TRBD2 (7 bases). Germline values: CDR1 SGHTA, CDR2 FQGTGA. The CDR3 sequence is 16 residues long. Trimming took 5 bases from V and 5 from J, leaving 18 bases between them. The DNA for the CDR3 is TGTGCCAGCAGCCGACCCTCGGGGGGCGGAACCGGGGAGCTGTTTTTT. This codes for CASSRPSGGGTGELFF.

This clonotype came up a few times. A much more abundant neighbour one base away suggests this may be a read error. The gene calls are TRBV30 and TRBJ1-5, with no clear D. Germline CDR1 is GTSNPN and CDR2 is SVGIG (reference sequence). This CDR3 is built from 13 residues. The CDR3, as DNA: TGTGTCTGGAGTTACGGAAGCAATCAGCCCCAGCATTTT. Its protein is CVWSYGSNQPQHF. Full variable domain (missing parts from reference TRBV30 and TRBJ1-5): SQTIHQWPATLVQPVGSPLSLECTVEGTSNPNLYWYRQAAGRGLQLLFYSVGIGQISSEVPQNLSASRPQDRQFILSSKKLLLSDSGFYLCVWSYGSNQPQHFGDGTRLSIL.

This clonotype has at least ten counts. The gene calls are TRBV3-1 and TRBJ2-5; 10 nucleotides agree with TRBD2. This CDR3 is 15 amino acids long. J was trimmed by 4 bases and V by 7 bases; bases with no gene match: 9. Germline V CDR1 and CDR2: LGHDT, YNNKEL (reference sequence). For the CDR3, the DNA is TGTGCCAGCAACTTAGCGGGAGGAGGCGGAGAGACCCAGTACTTC. Encoded protein: CASNLAGGGGETQYF.

This clonotype showed up many times. The chain couples TRBV19 to TRBJ2-3, with 13 bases matching TRBD2. The CDR3 consists of 14 residues. Germline CDR1 and CDR2: LNHDA and SQIVND (reference sequence). After removal of 5 bases from V and 6 bases from J, the junction contained 2 bases not matched to a gene. The CDR3 DNA reads TGTGCCAGTAGTGAACTAGCGGGAGGGGATACGCAGTATTTT. Its translation: CASSELAGGDTQYF.

The rearrangement joins TRBV14 to TRBJ2-7; the D call may be TRBD1 or TRBD2 (6 bases each). The J call may be wrong; the DNA end is better matched by TRBJ2-1. Germline V lookup: CDR1 SGHDN, CDR2 FVKESK. The CDR3 sequence is 14 residues long. The CDR3 sequence: CASSQARGPKEQFF. CDR3 bases: TGTGCCAGCAGCCAGGCCCGGGGGCCCAAAGAGCAGTTCTTC.

This clonotype was found once. The conserved phenylalanine or tryptophan is not found at the CDR3 terminus, so this likely reflects a read error. This chain joins TRBV7-3 and TRBJ2-2; 9 nucleotides agree with TRBD2. Germline values: CDR1 SGHTA, CDR2 FQGTGA. After removal of 8 bases from V and 1 base from J, the junction contained 2 bases not matched to a gene. This CDR3 has 14 residues. The CDR3 protein is CASGSGRNTGELFM. Written as DNA, the CDR3 is TGTGCCAGCGGTAGCGGGAGGAACACCGGGGAGCTGTTTATG.

About this clonotype: One junction end disagrees with the germline gene, perhaps due to a read error. The gene calls are TRBV14 and TRBJ2-7; 8 bases map to TRBD2. This CDR3 contains 14 residues. Looked up from germline, CDR1 is SGHDN and CDR2 is FVKESK. CDR3 sequence (DNA): TGTGCCAGCAGGGGTAGCGGGGCGACCTACGAGCAGTCCTTC. Its protein is CASRGSGATYEQSF.

This clonotype was recorded many times. V and J are TRBV10-3 and TRBJ2-3; 13 bases match TRBD2. The CDR3 spans 19 residues. J gave up 3 bases and V 2 bases, and 11 bases lay outside the gene matches. Germline assignment: CDR1 ENHRY and CDR2 SYGVKD. In DNA, the CDR3 is TGTGCCATCAGTGAGGTTAGAGGTGAGGGACTAGCGGGAACAGATACGCAGTATTTT. Translated: CAISEVRGEGLAGTDTQYF.

V gene TRBV7-6 combines with J gene TRBJ2-7; perhaps TRBD2 as D (6 bases). Germline loops: CDR1 SGHVS, CDR2 FNYEAQ. V lost 0 bases, J lost 9 bases, and 18 bases lay in between. CDR3 size: 15 residues. Here the CDR3 DNA reads TGTGCCAGCAGCTTAGCATCGGGGGAGGCCCACGGGCAGTACTTC. Translation: CASSLASGEAHGQYF.

This clonotype was recorded many times. This chain links TRBV6-2 or TRBV6-3 with TRBJ1-5; D is ambiguous. Trimming pared 6 bases from V and 6 bases from J, leaving 15 bases between. The CDR3 contains 14 residues. Germline CDR1 is MNHEY and CDR2 is SVGEGT. CDR3 region: CASSAEQDRQPQHF. CDR3 DNA: TGTGCCAGCAGCGCCGAGCAAGACCGTCAGCCCCAGCATTTT.

This clonotype came up many times. The gene calls are TRBV20-1 and TRBJ2-3; either TRBD1 or TRBD2 may supply D (5 bases each). Germline V CDR1 and CDR2: DFQATT, SNEGSKA (reference sequence). V was shortened by 0 bases and J by 0 bases, with 13 bases between the two germline ends. The CDR3 extends over 16 amino acids. The CDR3 loop is CSARDPGWGSTDTQYF. CDR3 nucleotides: TGCAGTGCTAGAGATCCGGGGTGGGGGAGCACAGATACGCAGTATTTT.

The chain joins TRBV20-1 to TRBJ1-1; D uncertain. V was cut by 5 bases and J by 3 bases, with 13 bases left in between. The CDR3 is 13 residues long. Germline V gene lookup returns CDR1 DFQATT and CDR2 SNEGSKA (reference sequence). The CDR3 is CSADIYTDTEAFF. The DNA of the CDR3 is TGCAGTGCTGACATCTATACAGACACTGAAGCTTTCTTT.

This clonotype was seen repeatedly, ten times or more. The V gene is TRBV12-3 or TRBV12-4, the J gene TRBJ2-1; a possible D gene is TRBD2 (7 bases). The V end was cut by 5 bases, the J end by 5 bases, with 28 bases between. The CDR3 covers 19 residues. In DNA, the CDR3 is TGTGCCAGCAGTCCAGAGGGGGGGGGAGGGCCTTTCAGGGACAATGAGCAGTTCTTC. Translating it yields CASSPEGGGGPFRDNEQFF.

The table lists this clonotype with many counts. The V call is TRBV7-3, the J call TRBJ2-1; D gene ambiguous. The V gene lost 5 bases and the J gene lost 6 bases, with 11 bases spanning the gap. The CDR3 contains 13 residues. The germline gives CDR1 SGHTA, CDR2 FQGTGA. CDR3 in DNA: TGTGCCAGCAGCAACCCGTCCGGCAATGAGCAGTTCTTC. The encoded protein is CASSNPSGNEQFF.

This clonotype came up many times. The rearrangement links TRBV6-1 to TRBJ2-7; the D gene is possibly TRBD2 (6 bases). CDR3 size: 14 residues. The V gene's germline CDR1 is MNHNS and CDR2 SASEGT. Trimming stripped 6 bases from V and 7 bases from J, with 19 bases between. The CDR3 region is CASRGEVGAGEQYF. In DNA form, the CDR3 reads TGTGCCAGCAGGGGGGAGGTAGGGGCAGGTGAGCAGTACTTC.